This T cell receptor (beta chain) was sequenced for a study of Graves' ophthalmopathy and Graves' hyperthyroidism. General study findings and limits: Most thyroid-expanded clonotypes exceeding 0.001 frequency were also found in blood.

V lost 1 base and J 4 bases, leaving 13 bases between the germline ends. CDR3 size: 15 residues. Germline V CDR1 and CDR2: PRHDT, FYEKMQ (reference sequence). This clonotype was picked up many times. Its antigen is undetermined. Amplification of the TCR beta CDR3 regions used RNA transcripts (as template). After a first-round RT-PCR with HTBI primers, a second-round multiplex PCR was run. TCRdb re-called the multiplex PCR reads with MiXCR, one entry per CDR3 protein. The data hold about 620,000 distinct CDR3 sequences, with about 20% observed a single time. Hyperthyroidism was classified as stable if no ophthalmopathy occurred within 18 months of follow-up. Pregnancy or lactation, uncontrolled infections and other autoimmune diseases were grounds for excluding patients. Each diagnosis was determined on the basis of clinical symptoms, serum thyroxine, TRAb, thyroid ultrasound and orbital computed tomography.

The V gene is TRBV13, the J gene TRBJ1-2, with D perhaps TRBD1 (6 bases). Sequencing was performed on peripheral blood. This TCR was sampled from a woman younger than 35 with stable Graves' hyperthyroidism. Some clones in this sample may be carry-over from other donors' samples. The DNA of the CDR3 is TGTGCCAGCAGCTTAGTTGGGGGGCATCCCTATGGCTACACCTTC. Translation: CASSLVGGHPYGYTF. Combining the CDR3 with reference TRBV13 and TRBJ1-2 gives the whole variable domain AAGVIQSPRHLIKEKRETATLKCYPIPRHDTVYWYQQGPGQDPQFLISFYEKMQSDKGSIPDRFSAQQFSDYHSELNMSSLELGDSALYFCASSLVGGHPYGYTFGSGTRLTVV.